These 3 T cell receptor beta chains were sequenced from one sample in a study of memory CD4+ T cells and cytomegalovirus serostatus. Only in-frame clones appear in the TCRdb table, and some are missing; sequencing was by immunoSEQ multiplex PCR. The data show tens of thousands of clones, 70% to 80% seen once. The sort gate was single viable CD3+CD4+CD8-CD45RO+ cells for memory CD4+ T cells. Material for sequencing was memory CD4+ T cells from blood. Receptors originate from an adult in good health and CMV-seronegative.

The rearrangement joins TRBV7-2 to TRBJ2-1; TRBD2 is a possible D gene (6 bases). Germline V gene lookup returns CDR1 SGHTA and CDR2 FQGNSA. Trimming took off 2 bases at V and 9 bases at J, with 11 bases between the two ends. The CDR3 has 13 residues. DNA of the CDR3: TGTGCCAGCAGCTTAAGTGCCGGGGGTGAGCAGTTCTTC. Amino acid sequence: CASSLSAGGEQFF.

By sample share, this clone is medium-sized. The V and J genes are TRBV7-2 and TRBJ1-1, with 11 bases lining up with TRBD1. This CDR3 has 15 amino acids. Germline CDR1 and CDR2: SGHTA and FQGNSA. V gave up 5 bases and J gave up 8 bases; unmatched junction bases: 10. For the CDR3, the DNA is TGTGCCAGCAGCCCGGACAGGGGGCCTCGAGACGAAGCTTTCTTT. Translation: CASSPDRGPRDEAFF.

The CDR3 coding sequence is TGTGCCAGCAGTGCTCAGGGAAACACCGGGGAGCTGTTTTTT. Its translation is CASSAQGNTGELFF. V and J are TRBV2 and TRBJ2-2; tentatively, D is TRBD1 (5 bases). V shed 4 bases and J shed 2 bases, with 8 bases lying between them. The length of the CDR3 is 14 residues. CDR1 and CDR2 (germline): SNHLY, FYNNEI.